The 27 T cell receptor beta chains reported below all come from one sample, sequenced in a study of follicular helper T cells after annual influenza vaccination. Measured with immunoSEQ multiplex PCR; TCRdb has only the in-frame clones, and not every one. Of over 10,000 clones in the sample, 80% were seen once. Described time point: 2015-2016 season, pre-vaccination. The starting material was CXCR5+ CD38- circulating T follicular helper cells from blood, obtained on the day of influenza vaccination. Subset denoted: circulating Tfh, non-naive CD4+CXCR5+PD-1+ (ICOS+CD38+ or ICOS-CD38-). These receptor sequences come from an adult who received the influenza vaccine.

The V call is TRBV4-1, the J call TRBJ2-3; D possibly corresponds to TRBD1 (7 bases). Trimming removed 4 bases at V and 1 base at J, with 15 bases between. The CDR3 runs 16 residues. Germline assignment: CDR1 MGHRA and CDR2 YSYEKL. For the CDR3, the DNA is TGCGCCAGCAGCCCTAAGGCCAGGGGGGGCACAGATACGCAGTATTTT. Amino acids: CASSPKARGGTDTQYF.

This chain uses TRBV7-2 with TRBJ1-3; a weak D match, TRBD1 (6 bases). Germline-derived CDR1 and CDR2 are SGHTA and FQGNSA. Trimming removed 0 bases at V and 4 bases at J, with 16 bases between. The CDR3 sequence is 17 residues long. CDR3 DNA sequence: TGTGCCAGCAGCTTAGCCGGACGGGGGCTGGAAGGAAACACCATATATTTT. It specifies CASSLAGRGLEGNTIYF. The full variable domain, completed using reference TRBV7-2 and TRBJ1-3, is GAGVSQSPSNKVTEKGKDVELRCDPISGHTALYWYRQSLGQGLEFLIYFQGNSAPDKSGLPSDRFSAERTGGSVSTLTIQRTQQEDSAVYLCASSLAGRGLEGNTIYFGEGSWLTVV.

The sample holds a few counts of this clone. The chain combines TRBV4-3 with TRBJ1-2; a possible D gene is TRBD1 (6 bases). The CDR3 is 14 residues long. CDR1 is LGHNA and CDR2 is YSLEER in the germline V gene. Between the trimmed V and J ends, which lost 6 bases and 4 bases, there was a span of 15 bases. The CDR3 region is CASSHADSPYGYTF. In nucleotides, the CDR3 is TGCGCCAGCAGTCACGCGGACAGCCCCTATGGCTACACCTTC.

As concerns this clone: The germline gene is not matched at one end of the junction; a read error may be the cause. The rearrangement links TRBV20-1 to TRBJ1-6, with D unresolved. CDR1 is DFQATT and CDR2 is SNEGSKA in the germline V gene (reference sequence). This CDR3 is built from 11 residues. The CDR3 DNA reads TGCAGTGCTAGTCCCTATGAGGCTACCCTTTTT. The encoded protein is CSASPYEATLF.

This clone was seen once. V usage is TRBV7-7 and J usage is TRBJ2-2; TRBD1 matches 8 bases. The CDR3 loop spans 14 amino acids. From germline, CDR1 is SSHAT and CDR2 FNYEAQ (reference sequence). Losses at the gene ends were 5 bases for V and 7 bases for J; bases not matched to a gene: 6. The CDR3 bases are TGTGCCAGCAGCACAACAGGGGGTGGCGGGGAGCTGTTTTTT. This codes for CASSTTGGGGELFF.

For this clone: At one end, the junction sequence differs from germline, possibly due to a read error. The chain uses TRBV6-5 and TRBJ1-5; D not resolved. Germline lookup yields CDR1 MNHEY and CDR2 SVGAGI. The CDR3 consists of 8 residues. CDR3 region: CASGLLLF. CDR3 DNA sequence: TGTGCCAGCGGCCTCCTCCTGTTT.

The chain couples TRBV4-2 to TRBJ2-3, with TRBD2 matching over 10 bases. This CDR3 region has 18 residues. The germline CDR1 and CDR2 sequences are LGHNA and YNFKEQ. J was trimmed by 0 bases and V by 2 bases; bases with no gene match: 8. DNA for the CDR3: TGTGCCAGCAGCCAATTAACTAGCGGGGCGCTTAGCACAGATACGCAGTATTTT. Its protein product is CASSQLTSGALSTDTQYF.

CDR3 DNA: TGTGCCAGTTCCCTCTATAATTCACCCCTCCACTTT. Its protein product is CASSLYNSPLHF. V usage is TRBV16 and J usage is TRBJ1-6; no reliable D call. There are 12 residues in the CDR3. In germline, CDR1 is KGHSY, CDR2 FQNENV. Trimming shortened V by 9 bases and J by 3 bases, and 6 bases separated the two germline ends.

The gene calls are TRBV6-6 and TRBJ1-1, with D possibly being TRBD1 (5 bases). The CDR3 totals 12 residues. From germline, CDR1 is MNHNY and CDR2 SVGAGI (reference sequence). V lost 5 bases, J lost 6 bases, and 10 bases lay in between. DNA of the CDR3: TGTGCCAGCAGTAAACTGGGGGCTGAAGCTTTCTTT. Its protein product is CASSKLGAEAFF.

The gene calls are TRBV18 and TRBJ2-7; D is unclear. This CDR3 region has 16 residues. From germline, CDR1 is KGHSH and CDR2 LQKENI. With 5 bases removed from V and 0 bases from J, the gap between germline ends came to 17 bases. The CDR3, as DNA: TGTGCCAGCTCATCCTCGACCTTAACCTCCTCCTACGAGCAGTACTTC. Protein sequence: CASSSSTLTSSYEQYF. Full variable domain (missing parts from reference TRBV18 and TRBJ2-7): NAGVMQNPRHLVRRRGQEARLRCSPMKGHSHVYWYRQLPEEGLKFMVYLQKENIIDESGMPKERFSAEFPKEGPSILRIQQVVRGDSAAYFCASSSSTLTSSYEQYFGPGTRLTVT.

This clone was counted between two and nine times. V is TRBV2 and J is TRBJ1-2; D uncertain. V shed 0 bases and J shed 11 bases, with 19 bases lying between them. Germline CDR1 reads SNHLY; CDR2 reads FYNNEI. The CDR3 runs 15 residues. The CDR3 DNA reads TGTGCCAGCAGTGAAGCGCTTGTGGGTTCTACCCAATACACCTTC. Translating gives CASSEALVGSTQYTF.

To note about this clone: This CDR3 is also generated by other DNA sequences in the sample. CDR3 sequence: CSWTFNYGYTF. The CDR3 region has the DNA TGCTCCTGGACTTTTAACTATGGCTACACCTTC. This sequence joins TRBV20-1 and TRBJ1-2, with D unclear. This CDR3 comprises 11 residues. From germline, CDR1 is DFQATT and CDR2 SNEGSKA (reference sequence).

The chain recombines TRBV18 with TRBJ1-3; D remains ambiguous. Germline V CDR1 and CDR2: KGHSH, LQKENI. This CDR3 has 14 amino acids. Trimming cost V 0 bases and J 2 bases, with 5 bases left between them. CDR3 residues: CASSPPAAGNTIYF. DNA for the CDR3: TGTGCCAGCTCACCACCGGCCGCTGGAAACACCATATATTTT.

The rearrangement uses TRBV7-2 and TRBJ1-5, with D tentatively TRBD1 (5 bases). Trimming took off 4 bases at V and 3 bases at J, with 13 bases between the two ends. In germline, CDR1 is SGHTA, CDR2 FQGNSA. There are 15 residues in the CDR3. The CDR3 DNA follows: TGTGCCAGCAGCTCCGGGGTGGGGCCCAATCAGCCCCAGCATTTT. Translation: CASSSGVGPNQPQHF.

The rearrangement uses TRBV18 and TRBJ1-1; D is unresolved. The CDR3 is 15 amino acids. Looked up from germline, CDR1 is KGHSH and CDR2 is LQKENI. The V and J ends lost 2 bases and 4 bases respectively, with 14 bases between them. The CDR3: CASSPTGVSGTEAFF. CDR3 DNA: TGTGCCAGCTCACCAACGGGCGTGAGTGGCACTGAAGCTTTCTTT.

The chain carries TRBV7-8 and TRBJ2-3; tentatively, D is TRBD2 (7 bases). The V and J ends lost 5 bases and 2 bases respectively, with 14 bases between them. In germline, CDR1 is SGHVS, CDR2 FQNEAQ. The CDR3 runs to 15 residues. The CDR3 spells CASSIEGGNTDTQYF. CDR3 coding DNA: TGTGCCAGCAGCATAGAGGGGGGGAACACAGATACGCAGTATTTT.

The CDR3 protein is CASIRYRETGELFF. CDR3 DNA: TGTGCCAGCATACGGTATAGGGAGACCGGGGAGCTGTTTTTT. This rearrangement joins TRBV28 to TRBJ2-2, with D maybe TRBD2 (5 bases). Germline assignment: CDR1 MDHEN and CDR2 SYDVKM. The CDR3 length is 14 residues. Trimming took off 7 bases at V and 5 bases at J, with 14 bases between the two ends.

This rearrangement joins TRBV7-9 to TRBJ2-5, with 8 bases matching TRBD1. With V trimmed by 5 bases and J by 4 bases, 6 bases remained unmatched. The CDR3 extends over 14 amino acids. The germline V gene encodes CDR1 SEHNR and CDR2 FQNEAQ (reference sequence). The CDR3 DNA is TGTGCCAGCAGCAAAGGACAGGGAGTAGAGACCCAGTACTTC. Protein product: CASSKGQGVETQYF. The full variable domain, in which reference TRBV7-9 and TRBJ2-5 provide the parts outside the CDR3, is DTGVSQNPRHKITKRGQNVTFRCDPISEHNRLYWYRQTLGQGPEFLTYFQNEAQLEKSRLLSDRFSAERPKGSFSTLEIQRTEQGDSAMYLCASSKGQGVETQYFGPGTRLLVL.

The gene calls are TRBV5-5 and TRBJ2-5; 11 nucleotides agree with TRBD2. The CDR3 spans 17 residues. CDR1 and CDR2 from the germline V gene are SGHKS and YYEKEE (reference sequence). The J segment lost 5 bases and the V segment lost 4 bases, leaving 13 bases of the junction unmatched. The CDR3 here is CASSDGDIAGGPETQYF. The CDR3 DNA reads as TGTGCCAGCAGCGACGGGGACATAGCGGGGGGGCCTGAGACCCAGTACTTC.

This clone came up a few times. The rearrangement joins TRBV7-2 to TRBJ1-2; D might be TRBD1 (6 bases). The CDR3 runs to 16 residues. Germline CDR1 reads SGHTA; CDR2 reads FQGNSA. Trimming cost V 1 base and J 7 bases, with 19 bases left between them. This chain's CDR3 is CASSLEQGRGSTGYTF. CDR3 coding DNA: TGTGCCAGCAGCTTAGAACAGGGCCGAGGCTCGACTGGCTACACCTTC.

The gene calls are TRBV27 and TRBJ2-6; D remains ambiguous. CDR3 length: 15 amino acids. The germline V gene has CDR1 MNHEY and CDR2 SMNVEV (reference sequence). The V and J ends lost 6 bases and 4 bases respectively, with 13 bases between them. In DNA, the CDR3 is TGTGCCAGCAGCAACACGGACCCGGGGGCCAACGTCCTGACTTTC. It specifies CASSNTDPGANVLTF.

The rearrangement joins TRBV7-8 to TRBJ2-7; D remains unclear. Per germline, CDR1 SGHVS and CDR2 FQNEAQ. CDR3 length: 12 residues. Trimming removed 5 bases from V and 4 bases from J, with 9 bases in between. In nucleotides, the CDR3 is TGTGCCAGCAGCAACAAGAGGTACGAGCAGTACTTC. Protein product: CASSNKRYEQYF.

The CDR3 DNA follows: TGTGCCAGCAGCCAGGGACTAGCGGGGACCACAGATACGCAGTATTTT. It is translated as CASSQGLAGTTDTQYF. This chain connects TRBV7-9 to TRBJ2-3; 13 nucleotides line up with TRBD2. The germline gives CDR1 SEHNR, CDR2 FQNEAQ (reference sequence). This CDR3 is built from 16 residues. After removal of 5 bases from V and 2 bases from J, the junction contained 4 bases not matched to a gene.

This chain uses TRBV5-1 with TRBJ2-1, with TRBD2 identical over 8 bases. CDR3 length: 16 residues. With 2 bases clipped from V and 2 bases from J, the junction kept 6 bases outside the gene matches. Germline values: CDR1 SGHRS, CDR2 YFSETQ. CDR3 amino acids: CASSFLAGSTYNEQFF. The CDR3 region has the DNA TGCGCCAGCAGCTTCTTAGCGGGGAGCACCTACAATGAGCAGTTCTTC.

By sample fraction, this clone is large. The CDR3 region is CASSARNRDGYTF. The CDR3 bases are TGTGCCAGCAGCGCTAGGAATAGGGATGGCTACACCTTC. The chain carries TRBV2 and TRBJ1-2, with no clear D. The CDR3 covers 13 residues. With 6 bases removed from V and 6 bases from J, the gap between germline ends came to 14 bases. Looked up from germline, CDR1 is SNHLY and CDR2 is FYNNEI.

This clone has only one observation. The CDR3 region is CAWSPLTTNEKLFF. The CDR3 DNA sequence: TGTGCCTGGAGTCCCCTGACAACTAATGAAAAACTGTTTTTT. The chain employs TRBV30 and TRBJ1-4; D is undetermined. Germline lookup yields CDR1 GTSNPN and CDR2 SVGIG (reference sequence). The CDR3 length is 14 residues. V lost 2 bases to trimming and J lost 0 bases, with 7 bases between them.

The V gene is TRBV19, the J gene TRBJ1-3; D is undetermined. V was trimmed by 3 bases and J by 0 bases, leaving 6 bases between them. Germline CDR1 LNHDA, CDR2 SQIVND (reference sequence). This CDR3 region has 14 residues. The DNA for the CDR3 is TGTGCCAGTAGTATCGTGGGCTCTGGAAACACCATATATTTT. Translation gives CASSIVGSGNTIYF.